This T cell receptor (beta chain) was recovered during a study of T-cell reconstitution after alpha-beta-depleted transplantation in children (dated by TCRdb to 2016 to 2018). Regarding the research as a whole: The study quantitatively tracked T-cell immune reconstitution after TCRalphabeta/CD19-depleted allogeneic hematopoietic cell transplantation in children using TCR repertoire profiling. The research as a whole found: The high TCRbeta diversity at day 60 in some patients was ascribed to recipient T cells and intrathymic progenitors that had survived conditioning. Over subsequent months, a decline in hyperexpanded clone frequencies was noted, and after one year, T-cell counts and TCRbeta diversity were mostly ascribed to newly produced T cells. The apparently early recovery of alphabetaT-cell counts about two months after transplant reportedly depended on only several hundred rapidly expanded clones that came from non-depleted graft cells.

The sample's treatment or condition label, decoded: allogeneic hematopoietic cell transplantation with graft depleted of TCRalphabeta T cells and CD19 B cells. The children who served as transplant recipients had been given grafts of TCRalphabeta/CD19-depleted allogeneic hematopoietic cells. Trimming at the junction amounts to 7 bases on V and 8 bases on J, and the germline ends lie 17 bases apart. The CDR3 covers 13 residues, taking in both the cysteine and the phenylalanine. The CDR3 DNA has 39 bases and is translated from base 1. From a lookup of the germline V gene (reference sequence), CDR1 and CDR2 are MNHEY and SMNVEV. Library preparation used PCR. TCRdb names Illumina HiSeq 2500 as the instrument used. TCR library preparation used molecular barcoding, with unique molecular identifiers applied to normalize quantification of the TCRbeta repertoire. The public reads were run again by TCRdb, first through fastp at Q25 and then through MiXCR, and only productive beta chains were kept. When rows share a CDR3 protein, they turn into one entry using the most common DNA and genes. A total of 500,000 to 600,000 distinct CDR3 sequences appear in this sample, about a quarter of them only once. The top ten clones comprise under 45% of the sample.

Comment on this clonotype: Its specific antigen is unknown. Per-base quality was not reported, and no clone a single base away is much larger than it.

The starting material was PBMCs, obtained before TCRalphabeta/CD19-depleted stem cell transplant. Recombination connected TRBV27 to TRBJ1-2; no D gene is confidently identified. The sequence was obtained from a boy under two years old with Wiskott-Aldrich syndrome, due to receive a stem cell transplant. Here the CDR3 is given as CASTPGRSSGYTF. The base sequence is TGTGCCAGCACCCCGGGTCGCTCCTCAGGCTACACCTTC.